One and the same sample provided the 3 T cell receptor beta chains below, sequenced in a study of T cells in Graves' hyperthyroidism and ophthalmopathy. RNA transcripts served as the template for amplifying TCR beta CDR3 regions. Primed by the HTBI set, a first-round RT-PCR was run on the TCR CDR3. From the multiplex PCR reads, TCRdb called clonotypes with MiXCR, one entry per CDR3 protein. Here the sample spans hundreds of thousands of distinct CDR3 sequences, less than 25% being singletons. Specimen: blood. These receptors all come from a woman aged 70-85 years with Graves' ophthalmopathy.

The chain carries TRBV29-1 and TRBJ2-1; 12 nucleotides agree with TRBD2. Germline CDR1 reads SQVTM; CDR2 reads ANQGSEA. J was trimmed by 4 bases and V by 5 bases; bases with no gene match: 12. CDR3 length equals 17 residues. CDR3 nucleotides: TGCAGCGTTAGTATGATAACCGGGACTAGCGGGTACAATGAGCAGTTCTTC. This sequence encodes CSVSMITGTSGYNEQFF.

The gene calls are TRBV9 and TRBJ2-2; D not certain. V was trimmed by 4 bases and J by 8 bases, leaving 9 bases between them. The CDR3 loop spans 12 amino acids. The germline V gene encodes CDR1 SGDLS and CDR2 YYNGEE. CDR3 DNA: TGTGCCAGCAGCCATCACAGAGGGGAGCTGTTTTTT. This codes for CASSHHRGELFF.

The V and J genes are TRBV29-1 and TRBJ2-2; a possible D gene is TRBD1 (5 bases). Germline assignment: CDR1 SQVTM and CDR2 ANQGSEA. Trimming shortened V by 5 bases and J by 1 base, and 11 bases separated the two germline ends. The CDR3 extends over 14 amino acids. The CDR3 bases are TGCAGCGTTAGGCAGGGTTTGAACACCGGGGAGCTGTTTTTT. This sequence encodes CSVRQGLNTGELFF.